One sample yielded the 10 T cell receptor beta chains listed below, sequenced in a study of molecular identifiers for immune sequencing clone quantification. Via MiXCR, TCRdb re-called the PCR reads, giving one row per CDR3 protein. The data show more than 50,000 distinct CDR3 sequences, around 19% seen once. The sequencing sample was made of naive CD8+ T cells from blood, with Jurkat cell RNA spiked in. Stated subset: FACS-sorted CD8+CD4-CCR7+CD45RA+ naive T cells. These TCRs come from a human donor in good health. Some libraries in this study had Jurkat cell RNA spiked in.

CDR3 coding DNA: TGTGCCAGCAGCTTAGGACTGGACAGTTACTACAATGAGCAGTTCTTC. Translating gives CASSLGLDSYYNEQFF. The chain is built from TRBV11-2 and TRBJ2-1; perhaps TRBD1 as D (6 bases). CDR1 SGHAT and CDR2 FQNNGV come from the germline V gene. CDR3 length equals 16 residues. Trimming removed 1 base from V and 3 bases from J, with 13 bases in between.

This clonotype was seen ten or more times. The chain carries TRBV4-1 and TRBJ2-7; 16 positions match TRBD2. The CDR3 is made up of 19 amino acids. After removal of 3 bases from V and 2 bases from J, the junction contained 10 bases not matched to a gene. Germline-derived CDR1 and CDR2 are MGHRA and YSYEKL. DNA for the CDR3: TGCGCCAGCAGCCACCTACCGGGACTAGCGGGAGGGCCCGCCTACGAGCAGTACTTC. Amino acid sequence: CASSHLPGLAGGPAYEQYF.

Worth noting for this clonotype: This may be a read error: a much more frequent sequence differs by one nucleotide. The rearrangement uses TRBV28 and TRBJ2-5, with D hard to call. Germline V CDR1 and CDR2: MDHEN, SYDVKM. Trimming stripped 7 bases from V and 5 bases from J, with 14 bases between. The CDR3 length is 13 residues. CDR3 bases: TGTGCCAGCAATCGGCCACGTTGGGAGACCCAGTACTTC. Its translation: CASNRPRWETQYF.

This clonotype was seen more than once but under ten times. The rearrangement joins TRBV12-5 to TRBJ2-5; maybe TRBD2 (7 bases). This CDR3 region has 14 residues. Trimming stripped 5 bases from V and 5 bases from J, with 15 bases between. CDR1 is LGHNT and CDR2 is FRNRAP in the germline V gene. This CDR3 reads CASGQGGGTETQYF. CDR3 sequence (DNA): TGTGCTAGTGGTCAGGGCGGGGGCACGGAGACCCAGTACTTC.

This clonotype was seen at least ten times. V is TRBV7-9 and J is TRBJ2-7, with 7 nucleotides matching TRBD2. From germline, CDR1 is SEHNR and CDR2 FQNEAQ (reference sequence). This CDR3 has 11 residues. J was trimmed by 6 bases and V by 5 bases; bases with no gene match: 1. The CDR3 nucleotides are TGTGCCAGCAGCGGGGGGGGCGAGCAGTACTTC. This sequence encodes CASSGGGEQYF. Drawing the rest from reference TRBV7-9 and TRBJ2-7, the complete variable domain is DTGVSQNPRHKITKRGQNVTFRCDPISEHNRLYWYRQTLGQGPEFLTYFQNEAQLEKSRLLSDRFSAERPKGSFSTLEIQRTEQGDSAMYLCASSGGGEQYFGPGTRLTVT.

This clonotype was picked up many times. The gene calls are TRBV7-9 and TRBJ2-7; D remains unclear. Trimming pared 5 bases from V and 3 bases from J, leaving 8 bases between. This CDR3 contains 12 residues. In germline, CDR1 is SEHNR, CDR2 FQNEAQ (reference sequence). The CDR3 protein is CASSATNYEQYF. CDR3 in DNA: TGTGCCAGCAGCGCGACCAACTACGAGCAGTACTTC.

The genes are TRBV10-2 and TRBJ1-1; D call uncertain. The CDR3 is made up of 13 amino acids. V was cut by 3 bases and J by 1 base, with 6 bases left in between. Looked up from germline, CDR1 is WSHSY and CDR2 is SAAADI. This CDR3 reads CASSEAGNTEAFF. In nucleotides, the CDR3 is TGCGCCAGCAGTGAAGCGGGGAACACTGAAGCTTTCTTT.

This clonotype was seen many times. The chain employs TRBV9 and TRBJ2-5; the D is unclear. The germline CDR1 and CDR2 sequences are SGDLS and YYNGEE. The CDR3 runs 14 residues. The V gene lost 0 bases and the J gene lost 1 base, with 7 bases spanning the gap. This CDR3 reads CASSVEGIQETQYF. The CDR3 region has the DNA TGTGCCAGCAGCGTAGAGGGAATCCAAGAGACCCAGTACTTC.

Points on this clonotype: With a much larger clone just one base away, this may be a read error. This chain connects TRBV27 to TRBJ2-5; 12 positions agree with TRBD1. The germline V gene has CDR1 MNHEY and CDR2 SMNVEV (reference sequence). The CDR3 loop spans 16 amino acids. The DNA of the CDR3 is TGTGCCAGCAGTTTAATCGGGACAGGGGGCCAAGGGACCCAGTACTTC. It encodes CASSLIGTGGQGTQYF.

This clonotype was counted ten times or more. V and J are TRBV10-3 and TRBJ1-1; a possible D gene is TRBD1 (5 bases). The ends were cut back, 3 bases at V and 0 bases at J, with 5 bases in the middle. This CDR3 contains 13 residues. CDR1 ENHRY and CDR2 SYGVKD come from the germline V gene. CDR3 coding DNA: TGTGCCATCAGTGAAGGGGTGAACACTGAAGCTTTCTTT. This encodes CAISEGVNTEAFF.